These 26 T cell receptor beta chains share one sample of origin, sequenced in a study of OX40 agonist ivuxolimab in advanced cancers. Here immunoSEQ multiplex PCR was the method, and the copy in TCRdb shows in-frame clones only, minus some. The sample lists about 50,000 clones; around nine tenths were seen once. Here the sequenced sample was CD4+ or CD8+ T cells sorted from blood, taken in a trial of the OX40 agonist ivuxolimab. The receptors were gathered from an adult with an advanced solid tumor such as melanoma, head and neck, liver or kidney cancer.

CDR3 sequence (DNA): TGTGCCAGCAGCTGGTCGAGCACAGATACGCAGTATTTT. This encodes CASSWSSTDTQYF. V usage is TRBV7-3 and J usage is TRBJ2-3; the D is unclear. The CDR3 extends over 13 amino acids. Germline values: CDR1 SGHTA, CDR2 FQGTGA. The V end lost 4 bases, the J end lost 0 bases, and 5 bases lay between the germline ends.

The chain recombines TRBV27 with TRBJ2-1; TRBD2 agrees at 10 bases. Germline V gene sequence: CDR1 MNHEY, CDR2 SMNVEV (reference sequence). After removal of 5 bases from V and 2 bases from J, the junction contained 3 bases not matched to a gene. The CDR3 covers 15 residues. CDR3 sequence reads: CASSLGTSAYNEQFF. As DNA, the CDR3 is TGTGCCAGCAGTCTCGGGACTAGCGCCTACAATGAGCAGTTCTTC.

This sequence joins TRBV5-5 and TRBJ2-7; perhaps TRBD1 as D (5 bases). The CDR3 is made up of 14 amino acids. Trimming took off 5 bases at V and 0 bases at J, with 12 bases between the two ends. Per germline, CDR1 SGHKS and CDR2 YYEKEE (reference sequence). CDR3 sequence: CASRLQGNSYEQYV. The CDR3 DNA follows: TGTGCCAGCAGGCTCCAGGGCAACTCCTACGAGCAGTACGTC.

The J gene is TRBJ2-1, the V gene TRBV6-5; 7 bases fit TRBD2. V dropped 1 base and J dropped 5; count of bases not matched to a gene: 5. CDR1 and CDR2 (germline): MNHEY, SVGAGI. This CDR3 comprises 15 residues. The CDR3 nucleotides are TGTGCCAGCAGTTACTGGGGGGGAGGAGACAATGAGCAGTTCTTC. Translation gives CASSYWGGGDNEQFF.

This clone was counted once. The chain links TRBV7-9 to TRBJ1-2, with D uncertain. V lost 5 bases to trimming and J lost 2 bases, with 6 bases between them. CDR1 is SEHNR, CDR2 FQNEAQ, per germline (reference sequence). The CDR3 covers 12 residues. The CDR3 region is CASSDGNYGYTF. CDR3 coding DNA: TGTGCCAGCAGCGACGGGAACTATGGCTACACCTTC.

DNA of the CDR3: TGTGCCAGCAGCCTATGGGACAGAGGCACAGATACGCAGTATTTT. This gives the protein CASSLWDRGTDTQYF. V usage is TRBV7-9 and J usage is TRBJ2-3, with 7 bases fitting TRBD1. The CDR3 is 15 amino acids. V trimming: 5 bases; J trimming: 1 base; junction bases outside the gene matches: 6. Germline CDR1 is SEHNR and CDR2 is FQNEAQ (reference sequence).

This chain links TRBV7-9 with TRBJ1-2; D is unclear. Between the trimmed V and J ends, which lost 5 bases and 5 bases, there was a span of 15 bases. Germline values: CDR1 SEHNR, CDR2 FQNEAQ (reference sequence). CDR3 size: 14 residues. The CDR3 is CASSPYSGGYGYTF. CDR3 sequence (DNA): TGTGCCAGCAGCCCCTACAGCGGAGGGTATGGCTACACCTTC.

The V gene is TRBV29-1, the J gene TRBJ2-1; TRBD2 agrees at 8 bases. V lost 3 bases and J lost 4; bases outside the gene matches: 8. Germline V CDR1 and CDR2: SQVTM, ANQGSEA. The CDR3 has 15 amino acids. CDR3 in DNA: TGCAGCGTTGAGCCGGCCTCTAGCGGGTACAATGAGCAGTTCTTC. This gives the protein CSVEPASSGYNEQFF.

This clone was recorded once. The V gene is TRBV7-3, the J gene TRBJ2-1; 9 bases map to TRBD1. The CDR3 consists of 15 residues. Germline V gene lookup returns CDR1 SGHTA and CDR2 FQGTGA. V was clipped by 5 bases and J by 4 bases; unmatched bases: 6. CDR3 region: CASSQDRGRYNEQFF. CDR3 coding DNA: TGTGCCAGCAGCCAAGACAGGGGGAGGTACAATGAGCAGTTCTTC.

The chain employs TRBV5-1 and TRBJ2-5, with D possibly TRBD2 on 6 matching bases. The length of the CDR3 is 16 residues. Germline CDR1 SGHRS, CDR2 YFSETQ. V lost 2 bases to trimming and J lost 1 base, with 15 bases between them. CDR3 in amino acids: CASSFRAGGIQETQYF. CDR3 coding DNA: TGCGCCAGCAGCTTTCGGGCTGGGGGGATCCAAGAGACCCAGTACTTC.

The rearrangement links TRBV9 to TRBJ1-1, with D tentatively TRBD1 (5 bases). The CDR3 is 14 residues long. Per germline, CDR1 SGDLS and CDR2 YYNGEE. Trimming pared 4 bases from V and 0 bases from J, leaving 10 bases between. The CDR3 here is CASSPGGVNTEAFF. The CDR3 DNA reads TGTGCCAGCAGCCCGGGGGGAGTGAACACTGAAGCTTTCTTT. Full variable domain (outside the CDR3, taken from reference TRBV9 and TRBJ1-1): DSGVTQTPKHLITATGQRVTLRCSPRSGDLSVYWYQQSLDQGLQFLIQYYNGEERAKGNILERFSAQQFPDLHSELNLSSLELGDSALYFCASSPGGVNTEAFFGQGTRLTVV.

This rearrangement joins TRBV7-2 to TRBJ2-7; 14 nucleotides line up with TRBD2. CDR3 length: 14 residues. With V trimmed by 4 bases and J by 5 bases, 1 base remained unmatched. Germline V CDR1 and CDR2: SGHTA, FQGNSA. The CDR3 nucleotides are TGTGCCAGCAGCTGGGGACTAGCGGGAGACGAGCAGTACTTC. Protein product: CASSWGLAGDEQYF.

The genes are TRBV7-8 and TRBJ2-7; D might be TRBD1 (5 bases). Trimming took off 1 base at V and 5 bases at J, with 15 bases between the two ends. Germline V gene lookup returns CDR1 SGHVS and CDR2 FQNEAQ. This CDR3 has 15 amino acids. The CDR3 sequence: CASSLGYRGGDEQYV. Here the CDR3 DNA reads TGTGCCAGCAGCTTAGGTTATAGGGGTGGGGACGAGCAGTACGTC.

This chain connects TRBV27 to TRBJ2-3, with D unresolved. Between the trimmed V and J ends, which lost 8 bases and 4 bases, there was a span of 28 bases. Germline values: CDR1 MNHEY, CDR2 SMNVEV (reference sequence). The CDR3 is 18 residues long. The CDR3 DNA reads TGTGCCAGCGGAGCTTGGGTGGCCCTCCTCCAGGCGGCAGATACGCAGTATTTT. The encoded protein is CASGAWVALLQAADTQYF.

The genes are TRBV6-5 and TRBJ2-1; 9 positions agree with TRBD2. The CDR3 has 14 amino acids. The trim removed 6 bases at V and 2 bases at J, leaving 2 bases unmatched. Per germline, CDR1 MNHEY and CDR2 SVGAGI. CDR3 loop: CASRLAGPYNEQFF. CDR3 coding DNA: TGTGCCAGCAGGCTAGCGGGACCCTACAATGAGCAGTTCTTC.

J is TRBJ1-2 and V is TRBV6-1; D possibly corresponds to TRBD1 (5 bases). The CDR3 has 13 residues. The ends were cut back, 2 bases at V and 3 bases at J, with 7 bases in the middle. Germline CDR1 MNHNS, CDR2 SASEGT. As DNA, the CDR3 is TGTGCCAGCAGTGAATGGGACGACTATGGCTACACCTTC. This translates into CASSEWDDYGYTF.

The chain recombines TRBV9 with TRBJ2-5; D perhaps matches TRBD2 (6 bases). The V gene's germline CDR1 is SGDLS and CDR2 YYNGEE. The CDR3 is 15 amino acids. Between the trimmed V and J ends, which lost 2 bases and 3 bases, there was a span of 14 bases. CDR3 DNA sequence: TGTGCCAGCAGCGTGGGGGAGGTAGAGGAAGAGACCCAGTACTTC. This translates into CASSVGEVEEETQYF.

The chain recombines TRBV13 with TRBJ2-7; D gene unclear. CDR1 and CDR2 from the germline V gene are PRHDT and FYEKMQ (reference sequence). The V and J ends lost 1 base and 2 bases respectively, with 9 bases between them. The CDR3 consists of 14 residues. The CDR3 protein is CASSLVSHTYEQYF. DNA for the CDR3: TGTGCCAGCAGCTTAGTTTCCCACACCTACGAGCAGTACTTC.

CDR3 sequence (DNA): TGTGCCAGTAGTATTGTCGGAGCCTACAATGAGCAGTTCTTC. Protein: CASSIVGAYNEQFF. The V gene is TRBV19, the J gene TRBJ2-1; no definite D call. CDR1 is LNHDA and CDR2 is SQIVND in the germline V gene (reference sequence). This CDR3 comprises 14 residues. V lost 3 bases, J lost 2 bases, and 8 bases lay in between. Full variable domain (missing parts from reference TRBV19 and TRBJ2-1): DGGITQSPKYLFRKEGQNVTLSCEQNLNHDAMYWYRQDPGQGLRLIYYSQIVNDFQKGDIAEGYSVSREKKESFPLTVTSAQKNPTAFYLCASSIVGAYNEQFFGPGTRLTVL.

The V and J genes are TRBV28 and TRBJ1-5, with D possibly being TRBD1 (5 bases). V lost 3 bases, J lost 11 bases, and 14 bases lay in between. The CDR3 contains 13 residues. CDR1 and CDR2 (germline): MDHEN, SYDVKM. The CDR3 sequence: CASSFLGGEAQHF. The CDR3 region has the DNA TGTGCCAGCAGTTTTTTGGGGGGAGAAGCCCAGCATTTT. Looking up the rest from reference TRBV28 and TRBJ1-5 gives the full variable domain: DVKVTQSSRYLVKRTGEKVFLECVQDMDHENMFWYRQDPGLGLRLIYFSYDVKMKEKGDIPEGYSVSREKKERFSLILESASTNQTSMYLCASSFLGGEAQHFGDGTRLSIL.

The CDR3 sequence is CASSDSPDSTDTQYF. The CDR3 region has the DNA TGTGCCAGCAGTGACTCGCCTGATAGCACAGATACGCAGTATTTT. The rearrangement uses TRBV6-4 and TRBJ2-3; no clear D. Between the trimmed V and J ends, which lost 0 bases and 0 bases, there was a span of 7 bases. The CDR3 is 15 amino acids. The germline V gene has CDR1 MRHNA and CDR2 SNTAGT.

The chain recombines TRBV9 with TRBJ2-7; D is uncertain. Trimming left V 4 bases short and J 2 bases short, with 13 bases between. The CDR3 has 14 amino acids. CDR1 is SGDLS, CDR2 YYNGEE, per germline. The CDR3 protein is CASSPSGSPYEQYV. The CDR3, as DNA: TGTGCCAGCAGCCCCTCCGGGTCCCCCTACGAGCAGTACGTC.

This rearrangement joins TRBV7-9 to TRBJ2-7; D ambiguous. V dropped 2 bases and J dropped 3 bases, with 5 bases sitting between them. This CDR3 is 12 amino acids long. Germline V gene data show CDR1 as SEHNR and CDR2 as FQNEAQ (reference sequence). The CDR3 loop is CASSLSHYEQYF. In DNA form, the CDR3 reads TGTGCCAGCAGCTTATCCCACTACGAGCAGTACTTC.

The chain employs TRBV28 and TRBJ2-7, with D unclear. The CDR3 loop spans 14 amino acids. Germline-derived CDR1 and CDR2 are MDHEN and SYDVKM. Trimming pared 3 bases from V and 3 bases from J, leaving 12 bases between. The CDR3 DNA sequence: TGTGCCAGCAGTTTCCTCTCGCTAGGCTACGAGCAGTACTTC. Translating gives CASSFLSLGYEQYF.

The gene calls are TRBV13 and TRBJ2-7; the D call may be TRBD1 or TRBD2 (5 bases each). V dropped 0 bases and J dropped 6 bases, with 9 bases sitting between them. Germline CDR1 PRHDT, CDR2 FYEKMQ (reference sequence). This CDR3 has 13 amino acids. The CDR3, as DNA: TGTGCCAGCAGCTTAGGGGGGGTGGCCGAGCAGTACTTC. It is translated as CASSLGGVAEQYF.

The chain combines TRBV4-1 with TRBJ2-2; TRBD1 or TRBD2 may be the D gene (6 bases each). The germline V gene encodes CDR1 MGHRA and CDR2 YSYEKL. CDR3 length: 16 residues. V was clipped by 4 bases and J by 5 bases, with 17 bases between them. This CDR3 is CASSPRKGGGTGELFF. The DNA for the CDR3 is TGCGCCAGCAGCCCCAGAAAGGGGGGAGGAACCGGGGAGCTGTTTTTT.